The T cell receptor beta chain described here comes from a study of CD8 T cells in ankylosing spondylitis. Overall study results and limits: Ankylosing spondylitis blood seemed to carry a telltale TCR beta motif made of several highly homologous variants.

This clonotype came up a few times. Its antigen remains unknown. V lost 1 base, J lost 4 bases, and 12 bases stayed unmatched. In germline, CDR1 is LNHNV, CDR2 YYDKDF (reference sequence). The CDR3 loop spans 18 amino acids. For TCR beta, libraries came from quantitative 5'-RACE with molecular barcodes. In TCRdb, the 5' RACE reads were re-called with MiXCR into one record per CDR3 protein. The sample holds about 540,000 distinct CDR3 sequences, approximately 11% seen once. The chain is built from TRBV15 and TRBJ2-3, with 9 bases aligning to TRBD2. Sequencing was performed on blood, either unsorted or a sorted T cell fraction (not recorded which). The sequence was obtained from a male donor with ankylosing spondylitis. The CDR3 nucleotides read TGTGCCACCAGCAGAGGTCTCCTAGCGGGGAGGGGAGCAGATACGCAGTATTTT. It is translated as CATSRGLLAGRGADTQYF.